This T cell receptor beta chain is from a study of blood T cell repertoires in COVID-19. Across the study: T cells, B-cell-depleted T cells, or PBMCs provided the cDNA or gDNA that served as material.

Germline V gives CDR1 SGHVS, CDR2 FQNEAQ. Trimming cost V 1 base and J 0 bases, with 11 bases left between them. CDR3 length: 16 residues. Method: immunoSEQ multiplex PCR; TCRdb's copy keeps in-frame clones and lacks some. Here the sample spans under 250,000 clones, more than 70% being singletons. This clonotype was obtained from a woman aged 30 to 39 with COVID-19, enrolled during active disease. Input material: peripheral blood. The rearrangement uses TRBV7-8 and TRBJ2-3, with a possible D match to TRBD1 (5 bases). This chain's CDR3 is CASSLGRQPSTDTQYF. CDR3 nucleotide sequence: TGTGCCAGCAGCTTAGGACGACAGCCTAGCACAGATACGCAGTATTTT. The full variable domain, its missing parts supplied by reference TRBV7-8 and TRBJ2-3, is GAGVSQSPRYKVAKRGQDVALRCDPISGHVSLFWYQQALGQGPEFLTYFQNEAQLDKSGLPSDRFFAERPEGSVSTLKIQRTQQEDSAVYLCASSLGRQPSTDTQYFGPGTRLTVL.